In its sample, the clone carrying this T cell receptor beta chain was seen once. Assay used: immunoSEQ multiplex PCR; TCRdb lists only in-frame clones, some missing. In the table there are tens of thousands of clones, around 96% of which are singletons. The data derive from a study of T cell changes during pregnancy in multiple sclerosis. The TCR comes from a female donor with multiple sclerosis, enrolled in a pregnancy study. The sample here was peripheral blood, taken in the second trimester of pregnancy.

CDR3 residues: CASSLGTPSRGNTIYF. The DNA of the CDR3 is TGCGCCAGCAGCTTGGGGACTCCGTCTCGTGGAAACACCATATATTTT. V gene TRBV5-1 combines with J gene TRBJ1-3; D is unclear. V was shortened by 0 bases and J by 3 bases, with 13 bases between the two germline ends. The CDR3 sequence is 16 residues long. Germline loops: CDR1 SGHRS, CDR2 YFSETQ.